Reported below is one T cell receptor (beta chain). Its specificity is unknown. The CDR3 is 17 amino acids. Germline CDR1 is ENHRY and CDR2 is SYGVKD. After removal of 2 bases from V and 4 bases from J, the junction contained 10 bases not matched to a gene. Sequencing used cDNA as its template, made by extracting RNA and reverse transcribing it. Clones were read by immunoSEQ multiplex PCR, and TCRdb kept only the in-frame ones, dropping some. The sample includes about 200,000 clones, more than 30% of them seen just once. This sample's treatment: oral pan-JAK inhibitor, 5-10 mg twice daily. This sample is drawn from a study of CD8+ T cells in alopecia areata. Whole-study findings and limits: Numerous clones, expanded in lesions, remained in scalp and blood during tofacitinib.

This TCR was sampled from a human donor with alopecia areata. Material: CD4+ T cells sorted from blood, obtained around week 31, from a patient treated with tofacitinib. The chain uses TRBV10-3 and TRBJ2-3; 9 bases fit TRBD2. The chain's CDR3 is CAISEIVPSGVPDTQYF. The CDR3 DNA sequence: TGTGCCATCAGTGAGATCGTCCCTAGCGGGGTTCCAGATACGCAGTATTTT.